This T cell receptor beta chain emerged from a study of T-cell reconstitution after alpha-beta-depleted transplantation in children. TCRbeta library construction was performed incorporating unique molecular identifiers. TCRdb redid the calling of the PCR reads with MiXCR, one entry per CDR3 protein. The sample gives some 300,000 distinct CDR3 sequences, 6% to 10% of which show up once; approximately 9.6% is in the top ten. Whole-study results and caveats: Alpha-beta T cells present about two months after transplant were reported to originate from several hundred expanded graft clones. A year had passed since transplant, and T-cell counts and diversity by then came mostly from newly produced T cells. Recipient T cells and thymic progenitors that survived were the source of the high TCRbeta diversity seen at day 60 in some patients.

As concerns this clonotype: Its antigen is currently unknown.

This CDR3 spans 13 amino acids. Trimming pared 5 bases from V and 4 bases from J, leaving 11 bases between. Germline CDR1 SGHTA, CDR2 FQGNSA. This material consisted of peripheral blood, taken 360 days after TCRalphabeta/CD19-depleted stem cell transplant. The V and J genes are TRBV7-2 and TRBJ1-2, with D unclear. The receptor was derived from a female patient younger than 10 who had a stem cell transplant for Fanconi anemia, so the T cells may come from the graft donor. This CDR3 reads CASSPLDAYGYTF. CDR3 coding DNA: TGTGCCAGCAGCCCACTGGATGCCTATGGCTACACCTTC. The whole variable domain, filled in from reference TRBV7-2 and TRBJ1-2, reads GAGVSQSPSNKVTEKGKDVELRCDPISGHTALYWYRQSLGQGLEFLIYFQGNSAPDKSGLPSDRFSAERTGGSVSTLTIQRTQQEDSAVYLCASSPLDAYGYTFGSGTRLTVV.